The clone carrying this TCR beta chain was recorded at least ten times. Its target is not known. This record comes from a study of Graves' ophthalmopathy and Graves' hyperthyroidism. Study results and caveats: Blood also held most thyroid clonotypes expanded above 0.001 frequency. The 13-signature model separated ophthalmopathy from stable hyperthyroidism at almost 90% sensitivity and roughly 83% specificity.

RNA transcripts served as template for amplifying TCR beta CDR3 sequences. After a first-round RT-PCR with HTBI primers, a second-round multiplex PCR was run. MiXCR was run by TCRdb on the multiplex PCR reads, yielding one entry per CDR3 protein. The data contain about 660,000 distinct CDR3 sequences, roughly 39% of them seen just once; the ten biggest clones take up more than 2.5%. Sequencing input: peripheral blood. The clonotype originates from an adult man with Graves' ophthalmopathy.

The CDR3 nucleotides read TGCAGTGCTAGGTCCGGGGGAGGTGAAAAACTGTTTTTT. This codes for CSARSGGGEKLFF. The chain combines TRBV20-1 with TRBJ1-4, with a tentative D call TRBD1 (5 bases). The V gene lost 3 bases and the J gene lost 7 bases, with 12 bases spanning the gap. In germline, CDR1 is DFQATT, CDR2 SNEGSKA (reference sequence). CDR3 length: 13 residues.